The T cell receptor beta chain under discussion was sequenced for a study of T cell responses to AZD1222 COVID-19 vaccine. TCRdb's copy holds only in-frame clones and misses some; the assay was immunoSEQ multiplex PCR. The sample holds over 150,000 clones; about 87% are singletons and the top ten take approximately 3.1%. About this clone: Its specificity is unknown.

CDR1 and CDR2 (germline): MNHEY, SVGAGI. The CDR3 spans 15 residues. The V segment lost 6 bases and the J segment 3 bases; nucleotides outside the gene matches: 8. Study observations and caveats: Just 6 or 7 AZD1222 recipients were seropositive at baseline.

The receptor comes from an adult in good health. The V and J genes are TRBV6-5 and TRBJ1-3; 7 bases fit TRBD1. The input for sequencing was peripheral blood, taken on day 0 of AZD1222 vaccination. CDR3 in amino acids: CASSPSRDSGNTIYF. DNA of the CDR3: TGTGCCAGCAGCCCCTCCAGGGACAGTGGAAACACCATATATTTT.